This T cell receptor beta chain comes out of a study of OX40 agonist ivuxolimab in advanced cancers. Study details: The patients received ivuxolimab by intravenous route every 2 weeks at 0.01 to 10 mg/kg. Previous treatment with anti-PD-1, anti-PD-L1 or anti-CTLA-4 therapy was allowed; roughly 40% had received some. Study-level results: Circulating CD4+ and CD8+ T cells showed clonal expansion by week 6 at 0.1 to 3.0 mg/kg.

The assay was immunoSEQ multiplex PCR, and TCRdb's table has in-frame clones only and misses some. The table includes 62,000 or so clones, about 90% detected once. The ends lost 3 bases at V and 7 bases at J; junction bases unmatched: 4. CDR3 length: 15 residues. Germline CDR1 and CDR2: SGHTA and FQGTGA. Concerning this clone itself: The antigen remains undetermined.

The source is an adult with an advanced solid tumor such as melanoma, head and neck, liver or kidney cancer. The sequencing used CD4+ or CD8+ T cells sorted from blood, collected in a trial of the OX40 agonist ivuxolimab. The chain is built from TRBV7-3 and TRBJ2-1, with TRBD2 matching 12 bases. CDR3 nucleotides: TGTGCCAGCAGCTTCCGACTAGCGGGAGTAAATGAGCAGTTCTTC. Translating it yields CASSFRLAGVNEQFF.